The TCR beta chain described here comes from a study of blood T cell repertoires in COVID-19. Study context: Donors in the United States, Italy and Spain gave samples during acute or convalescent COVID-19.

The CDR3 runs 12 residues. Germline V gene sequence: CDR1 SGHNT, CDR2 YENEEA. Trimming left V 5 bases short and J 5 bases short, with 9 bases between. As handled by the study authors: Reference gene primers were amplified, and this amplification served to estimate nucleated cell counts. The repertoire was sequenced with immunoSEQ multiplex PCR; TCRdb's copy has only in-frame clones and lacks some. From that table come the V and J calls and clone size; the DNA was used to work out D and trimming. The sample shows roughly 150,000 clones, about four fifths of them seen only once. V gene TRBV11-3 combines with J gene TRBJ2-5; tentatively, D is TRBD2 (6 bases). The specimen sequenced was peripheral blood. The sequence came from a woman aged 70 to 79 who had recovered from COVID-19. The CDR3 bases are TGTGCCAGCAGCCACGGGAGTGAGACCCAGTACTTC. Its protein is CASSHGSETQYF.